The present entry profiles one TCR beta chain with its context. The table lists this clone with a few counts. Its antigen is still unknown. No base quality information exists; no much larger clone differs at one position. The label giving this sample's time point can be read as: approximately 11 months on ibrutinib. For TCR beta library preparation, about 2 micrograms of genomic DNA were isolated from cryopreserved PBMCs. Longitudinal blood samples from CLL patients on ibrutinib monotherapy were analyzed using high-throughput TCR beta sequencing. Patients were enrolled in a phase 2 open-label single-center ibrutinib monotherapy trial. These data come from a study of cytotoxic CD8 clonotypes in ibrutinib-treated CLL (dated by TCRdb to about 2021). For the wider study: The cohort included roughly 15 treatment-naive and eleven to twelve relapsed/refractory patients; about 17 were IGHV unmutated. Responses were partial in roughly 25 patients and complete in 2; after median roughly 69 months follow-up, some 14 stayed in remission and some twelve progressed. Response samples were obtained after a median of around 11 months of treatment, with a range of about 6 to 40 months. Samples averaged 255,043 productive templates and about 94,000 productive rearrangements. Longitudinal samples were obtainable from 26 of the 86 participants in the trial. Cryopreserved peripheral blood mononuclear cells were obtained prior to treatment, at the time of response, and at either disease progression or sustained remission. Patients were still on ibrutinib when every remission and progressive disease sample was collected. Study-level results and caveats: Clonality rose at ibrutinib response, remained stable during sustained remission, and dropped back toward baseline at progression. At baseline, clonality was higher than in age-matched healthy donors and showed a strong correlation with circulating CD8+ T-cell counts. Public clonotypes were rare and either contracted or stayed stable during treatment, and the rise in clonality at ibrutinib response reflected the expansion of private clonotypes. Sustained-remission and progressing patients did not have matched sampling times, and lymph node repertoires were not examined.

The goal of deep resolution MiSeq sequencing was a depth between 1 in 1 million and 1 in 200,000 T cells, and coverage averaged 10x per clonotype. TCR beta libraries were generated with the immunoSEQ hsTCRB Kit. The authors' analysis ran thus. Data were analyzed with ImmunoSEQ Data Assistant and ImmunoSEQ Analyzer, with V, D and J genes assigned per IMGT definitions. Clonality, with values ranging from 0 to 1, was calculated as one minus the normalized Shannon entropy of productive rearrangement frequencies. Only overrepresented clonotypes making up at least 0.05% of each patient's repertoire were included in the public clonotype analysis. Some 13 age-matched healthy donor repertoires from immuneACCESS served as clonality controls. In TCRdb, the immuneACCESS table is reduced to in-frame sequences with V and J assigned. These tables do not hold every clone; where another copy was compared, an unresolved V gene accounts for under half, and the others remain unexplained. Clone size and V and J calls were adopted from that table, with D and trimming inferred from the DNA. The sample profile shows 130,000 to 150,000 clones; about 79% of them were found once. Of the sample, over 10% is held by the ten largest clones.

Sequences were derived from PBMCs, sampled after 12 months of ibrutinib treatment. This clonotype was sampled from a human donor with chronic lymphocytic leukemia.

The sequenced DNA: TGTGCCAGCAGCGCGAACACAGGGACCTTC. This yields the protein CASSANTGTF. The rearranged chain carries TRBV9 and TRBJ1-2; TRBD1 might be the D gene, on 6 matching bases. Based on the germline V gene, the CDR1 and CDR2 sequences are SGDLS and YYNGEE. The junction carries 11 bases between V and J, which are trimmed by 3 bases and 14 bases respectively. Measured from the cysteine to the phenylalanine, the CDR3 is 10 residues long. Only the CDR3 region is kept as DNA, spanning 30 bases read in frame from base 1.